These 27 T cell receptor beta chains originate from one sample sequenced in a study of vaccination effects on CD4 cells after COVID-19. Antigens of these TCRs are unknown. Viral peptide pools were used in the ViraFEST assay to expand antigen-specific CD4+ T cells, and sequencing came afterward. After around 10 days in culture, the CD4+ T cells were isolated. All study participants received two doses of BNT162b2 or mRNA-1273 vaccine. Using immunoSEQ multiplex PCR, the repertoire was profiled, and TCRdb retains in-frame clones only, with some absent. Among under 50,000 clones listed, approximately 84% were seen once. The source material was CD4+ T cells from PBMCs cultured with HCoV-NL63 spike peptides, sampled after COVID-19 vaccination. The source is a human donor who received a COVID-19 vaccine. Some clones in this sample may be carry-over from other donors' samples.

The chain recombines TRBV11-2 with TRBJ2-1; the D is unclear. The CDR3 extends over 14 amino acids. Germline V gene lookup returns CDR1 SGHAT and CDR2 FQNNGV. The V gene lost 4 bases and the J gene lost 10 bases, with 17 bases spanning the gap. Here the CDR3 reads CASSYLGPGWEQFF. The CDR3 region has the DNA TGTGCCAGCAGCTACCTCGGGCCTGGTTGGGAGCAGTTCTTC.

This chain uses TRBV7-8 with TRBJ1-4; no clear D gene. Germline values: CDR1 SGHVS, CDR2 FQNEAQ. The CDR3 runs to 14 residues. Trimming left V 1 base short and J 8 bases short, with 11 bases between. CDR3 protein: CASSLGSTGEKLFF. The CDR3 nucleotides are TGTGCCAGCAGCTTAGGGTCTACCGGAGAAAAACTGTTTTTT.

The rearrangement joins TRBV5-6 to TRBJ2-6; tentative D call: TRBD1 (6 bases). Between the trimmed V and J ends, which lost 2 bases and 0 bases, there was a span of 15 bases. Germline V CDR1 and CDR2: SGHDT, YYEEEE. The CDR3 is 18 residues long. CDR3 sequence (DNA): TGTGCCAGCAGCTTTGGGACATCATTTTCCTCTGGGGCCAACGTCCTGACTTTC. Translated: CASSFGTSFSSGANVLTF.

The rearrangement joins TRBV3-1 (or the pseudogene TRBV3-2) to TRBJ2-2, with 12 nucleotides matching TRBD2. J gave up 2 bases and V 6 bases, and 7 bases lay outside the gene matches. The CDR3 consists of 17 residues. The germline gives CDR1 LGHDT, CDR2 YNNKEL (reference sequence). CDR3 in amino acids: CASRTSGGTINTGELFF. The CDR3 nucleotides are TGTGCCAGCAGGACTAGCGGGGGTACAATCAACACCGGGGAGCTGTTTTTT.

V usage is TRBV9 and J usage is TRBJ2-5, with D possibly being TRBD1 (5 bases). CDR3 length equals 14 residues. Trimming stripped 1 base from V and 4 bases from J, with 11 bases between. Per the germline V gene, CDR1 is SGDLS and CDR2 is YYNGEE. CDR3 region: CASSVLVRGETQYF. CDR3 DNA sequence: TGTGCCAGCAGCGTACTCGTTAGGGGAGAGACCCAGTACTTC. Drawing the rest from reference TRBV9 and TRBJ2-5, the complete variable domain is DSGVTQTPKHLITATGQRVTLRCSPRSGDLSVYWYQQSLDQGLQFLIQYYNGEERAKGNILERFSAQQFPDLHSELNLSSLELGDSALYFCASSVLVRGETQYFGPGTRLLVL.

This chain links TRBV29-1 with TRBJ2-3; weak D call: TRBD1 (6 bases). V dropped 5 bases and J dropped 0 bases, with 18 bases sitting between them. The CDR3 totals 16 residues. Germline lookup yields CDR1 SQVTM and CDR2 ANQGSEA. The CDR3 is CSVSRTGTLSTDTQYF. The CDR3 nucleotides are TGCAGCGTTAGCCGAACAGGGACCCTTAGCACAGATACGCAGTATTTT.

DNA of the CDR3: TGTGCCAGCAGCCAAGAACCAGGAAACACCATATATTTT. This sequence encodes CASSQEPGNTIYF. The J gene is TRBJ1-3, the V gene TRBV3-1 (or the pseudogene TRBV3-2); no reliable D call. The CDR3 sequence is 13 residues long. Germline CDR1 is LGHDT and CDR2 is YNNKEL (reference sequence). V was pared by 0 bases and J by 4 bases, with 4 bases between.

With regard to this clone: Other DNA variants within this sample encode the same CDR3. The chain is built from TRBV5-8 and TRBJ1-1; possible D gene TRBD1, 5 bases. The germline V gene encodes CDR1 SGHTS and CDR2 YDEGEE. V lost 7 bases, J lost 5 bases, and 9 bases lay in between. CDR3 length equals 11 residues. The CDR3 DNA reads TGTGCCAGCCCGGGGGGGACTGAAGCTTTCTTT. Translated, it gives CASPGGTEAFF. The full variable domain, rest sourced from reference TRBV5-8 and TRBJ1-1, is EAGVTQSPTHLIKTRGQQATLRCSPISGHTSVYWYQQALGLGLQFLLWYDEGEERNRGNFPPRFSGRQFPNYSSELNVNALELEDSALYLCASPGGTEAFFGQGTRLTVV.

The chain has TRBV9 and TRBJ1-6; 8 nucleotides align to TRBD1. Germline V gene data show CDR1 as SGDLS and CDR2 as YYNGEE. The J segment lost 7 bases and the V segment lost 4 bases, leaving 10 bases of the junction unmatched. The CDR3 sequence is 16 residues long. The CDR3 sequence: CASSLKGGQGNSPLHF. The CDR3 bases are TGTGCCAGCAGCCTAAAGGGAGGACAGGGAAATTCACCCCTCCACTTT.

The chain employs TRBV6-6 and TRBJ2-1, with D perhaps being TRBD1 or TRBD2 (5 bases each). The ends were cut back, 2 bases at V and 3 bases at J, with 11 bases in the middle. CDR1 and CDR2 (germline): MNHNY, SVGAGI (reference sequence). The CDR3 runs 15 residues. The CDR3 is CASSYMGDSYNEQFF. The CDR3 DNA follows: TGTGCCAGCAGTTACATGGGAGACAGCTACAATGAGCAGTTCTTC.

This clone was seen a few times. The chain joins TRBV18 to TRBJ1-1; D not resolved. Germline V gene sequence: CDR1 KGHSH, CDR2 LQKENI. V was cut by 3 bases and J by 7 bases, with 15 bases left in between. This CDR3 is built from 14 residues. CDR3 in amino acids: CASSPVPTGSEAFF. In nucleotides, the CDR3 is TGTGCCAGCTCACCGGTACCCACGGGGAGTGAAGCTTTCTTT.

The rearrangement links TRBV5-1 to TRBJ1-2; D call uncertain. The CDR3 extends over 14 amino acids. CDR1 and CDR2 (germline): SGHRS, YFSETQ. Trimming removed 4 bases from V and 7 bases from J, with 17 bases in between. CDR3 sequence reads: CASSPAGPGFGYTF. CDR3 nucleotides: TGCGCCAGCAGCCCGGCGGGTCCCGGGTTTGGCTACACCTTC. Supplemented by reference TRBV5-1 and TRBJ1-2, the full variable domain reads KAGVTQTPRYLIKTRGQQVTLSCSPISGHRSVSWYQQTPGQGLQFLFEYFSETQRNKGNFPGRFSGRQFSNSRSEMNVSTLELGDSALYLCASSPAGPGFGYTFGSGTRLTVV.

The CDR3 DNA reads as TGTGCCTGGAGTACCTCCCTATCCGAAAAACTGTTTTTT. It encodes CAWSTSLSEKLFF. The V and J genes are TRBV30 and TRBJ1-4; D unclear. The CDR3 spans 13 residues. Germline CDR1 reads GTSNPN; CDR2 reads SVGIG (reference sequence). The V end lost 2 bases, the J end lost 8 bases, and 12 bases lay between the germline ends.

In its sample, this clone was seen once. V usage is TRBV19 and J usage is TRBJ1-5; no clear D gene. Trimming removed 3 bases from V and 4 bases from J, with 10 bases in between. Germline V gene sequence: CDR1 LNHDA, CDR2 SQIVND (reference sequence). This CDR3 is 14 amino acids long. The CDR3 DNA sequence: TGTGCCAGTAGTATTCCCAGAGAAAATCAGCCCCAGCATTTT. Translated: CASSIPRENQPQHF.

This clone has more than one count but fewer than ten. This chain links TRBV5-1 with TRBJ2-1, with 7 bases that match TRBD1. The CDR3 loop spans 16 amino acids. With 0 bases clipped from V and 2 bases from J, the junction kept 5 bases outside the gene matches. The germline V gene has CDR1 SGHRS and CDR2 YFSETQ. CDR3 residues: CASSLEPTGTYNEQFF. DNA for the CDR3: TGCGCCAGCAGCTTGGAGCCGACAGGGACCTACAATGAGCAGTTCTTC.

The CDR3 DNA is TGTGCCTGGAGTGTAGGGCGGGGGTTAAACAATGAGCAGTTCTTC. Translating gives CAWSVGRGLNNEQFF. The chain carries TRBV30 and TRBJ2-1; TRBD2 matches 7 bases. From germline, CDR1 is GTSNPN and CDR2 SVGIG (reference sequence). This CDR3 spans 15 amino acids. V shed 0 bases and J 5 bases; nucleotides not matched to a gene: 7.

This clone was found a few times. The chain uses TRBV30 and TRBJ2-7, with no clear D. V lost 3 bases and J 1 base, leaving 10 bases between the germline ends. The germline gives CDR1 GTSNPN, CDR2 SVGIG (reference sequence). The CDR3 totals 13 residues. CDR3 loop: CAWSRGASYEQYV. CDR3 DNA sequence: TGTGCCTGGAGCCGCGGTGCTTCCTACGAGCAGTACGTC.

The V call is TRBV28, the J call TRBJ1-4; tentatively, D is TRBD1 (5 bases). The CDR3 is 15 amino acids. Trimming removed 7 bases at V and 7 bases at J, with 19 bases between. The germline V gene encodes CDR1 MDHEN and CDR2 SYDVKM. Here the CDR3 reads CASNGRGALVEKLFF. CDR3 bases: TGTGCCAGCAATGGCCGCGGGGCCCTGGTTGAAAAACTGTTTTTT.

V and J are TRBV20-1 and TRBJ1-4, with D unresolved. Deletions cut 5 bases from V and 8 bases from J, with 9 bases between. Germline V gives CDR1 DFQATT, CDR2 SNEGSKA (reference sequence). The CDR3 has 11 residues. The CDR3 region is CSAYLIEKLFF. CDR3 sequence (DNA): TGCAGTGCTTACCTGATAGAAAAACTGTTTTTT.

The rearrangement uses TRBV6-1 and TRBJ2-5; 9 nucleotides match TRBD2. CDR1 and CDR2 (germline): MNHNS, SASEGT. V dropped 2 bases and J dropped 5; count of bases not matched to a gene: 9. The CDR3 contains 16 residues. This CDR3 reads CASSERSWLAGETQYF. The CDR3, as DNA: TGTGCCAGCAGTGAAAGGAGCTGGCTAGCGGGGGAGACCCAGTACTTC.

Only a few counts were recorded for this clone. The chain combines TRBV6-5 with TRBJ2-2; D gene unclear. This CDR3 has 14 amino acids. The germline gives CDR1 MNHEY, CDR2 SVGAGI. Between the trimmed V and J ends, which lost 4 bases and 5 bases, there was a span of 11 bases. CDR3 sequence: CASSSISVTGELFF. DNA for the CDR3: TGTGCCAGCAGTTCTATCAGTGTGACCGGGGAGCTGTTTTTT.

This clone was detected a few times. The chain couples TRBV10-3 to TRBJ1-2; 9 bases map to TRBD1. The CDR3 length is 12 residues. CDR1 is ENHRY and CDR2 is SYGVKD in the germline V gene. Unmatched junction bases numbered 0, after V lost 4 bases and J lost 6 bases. CDR3 nucleotides: TGTGCCATCAGTGGACAGGGGGATGGCTACACCTTC. It specifies CAISGQGDGYTF.

V is TRBV23-1 and J is TRBJ2-2; TRBD1 might be the D (6 bases). TRBV23-1 counts as an open reading frame of uncertain function. CDR3 length: 21 residues. The V end was cut by 3 bases, the J end by 5 bases, with 31 bases between. The CDR3 sequence: CASSHPSRSRRDRHPTGELFF. CDR3 DNA sequence: TGCGCCAGCAGTCACCCCTCGAGATCTAGACGAGACAGGCACCCTACCGGGGAGCTGTTTTTT.

The chain combines TRBV11-2 with TRBJ1-1; TRBD1 matches at 7 bases. Trimming cost V 6 bases and J 3 bases; bases outside gene matches: 7. The CDR3 runs 14 residues. Germline CDR1 and CDR2: SGHAT and FQNNGV. In nucleotides, the CDR3 is TGTGCCAGCAGATCCATGGGACAGTACACTGAAGCTTTCTTT. It translates to CASRSMGQYTEAFF.

This clone occurred a few times. The chain uses TRBV4-3 and TRBJ1-2, with D unclear. From germline, CDR1 is LGHNA and CDR2 YSLEER. The CDR3 loop spans 15 amino acids. V shed 3 bases and J shed 6 bases, with 17 bases lying between them. The CDR3 nucleotides are TGCGCCAGCAGCCAGATTCAACTTGCGAGTGATGGCTACACCTTC. Translating gives CASSQIQLASDGYTF.

The J gene is TRBJ1-1, the V gene TRBV5-1, with TRBD1 identical over 10 bases. Germline V gene sequence: CDR1 SGHRS, CDR2 YFSETQ. The CDR3 is 15 amino acids. The V and J ends lost 0 bases and 4 bases, in that order; junction bases with no gene match: 3. The CDR3 here is CASSLAGQGGTEAFF. CDR3 bases: TGCGCCAGCAGCTTGGCAGGACAGGGGGGCACTGAAGCTTTCTTT.

The V gene is TRBV2, the J gene TRBJ1-5; 8 bases are a match to TRBD1. CDR1 SNHLY and CDR2 FYNNEI come from the germline V gene. CDR3 size: 16 residues. The V segment lost 5 bases and the J segment 2 bases; nucleotides outside the gene matches: 8. For the CDR3, the DNA is TGTGCCAGCAGTTTCGGACAGGGAATAGGCAATCAGCCCCAGCATTTT. Encoded protein: CASSFGQGIGNQPQHF.